The 31 T cell receptor beta chains in this list originate from one sample, sequenced in a study of PD-1 blockade in classical Hodgkin lymphoma. Here immunoSEQ multiplex PCR was the method, and the copy in TCRdb shows in-frame clones only, minus some. Of some 95,000 clones listed, about nine tenths are singletons. The time point here: cycle 4 day 1 (C4D1), after five to seven weeks of nivolumab. All trial patients relapsed after autologous stem cell transplantation. The starting material was peripheral blood mononuclear cells (PBMCs), obtained before the fourth cycle of nivolumab. The receptors were sampled from a human donor with classical Hodgkin lymphoma.

The chain has TRBV30 and TRBJ1-5; weak D call: TRBD1 (6 bases). CDR3 size: 13 residues. Trimming took off 5 bases at V and 3 bases at J, with 11 bases between the two ends. Germline CDR1 and CDR2: GTSNPN and SVGIG (reference sequence). CDR3 bases: TGTGCCTGGGGCGGGGGCCCCAATCAGCCCCAGCATTTT. It translates to CAWGGGPNQPQHF. Drawing the rest from reference TRBV30 and TRBJ1-5, the complete variable domain is SQTIHQWPATLVQPVGSPLSLECTVEGTSNPNLYWYRQAAGRGLQLLFYSVGIGQISSEVPQNLSASRPQDRQFILSSKKLLLSDSGFYLCAWGGGPNQPQHFGDGTRLSIL.

This clone was seen once. V usage is TRBV6-5 and J usage is TRBJ1-5; TRBD1 agrees at 11 bases. Germline CDR1 and CDR2: MNHEY and SVGAGI. V was pared by 6 bases and J by 7 bases, with 8 bases of the junction left unmatched. The CDR3 runs 15 residues. CDR3 residues: CASSRRTGGRQPQHF. The CDR3 nucleotides are TGTGCCAGCAGCCGGCGGACAGGGGGCCGCCAGCCCCAGCATTTT.

V gene TRBV6-1 combines with J gene TRBJ2-4; 13 bases fit TRBD2. This CDR3 spans 19 amino acids. Germline trimming cut 4 bases from V and 0 bases from J; bases unmatched to any gene: 9. The germline gives CDR1 MNHNS, CDR2 SASEGT. The CDR3 nucleotides read TGTGCCAGCAGTGCGGGACTAGCGGGGCGGGACATAGCCAAAAACATTCAGTACTTC. This translates into CASSAGLAGRDIAKNIQYF.

Written as DNA, the CDR3 is TGTGCCAGCAGCTTCGTGCCTAGCGGTTCCTACGAGCAGTACTTC. Protein sequence: CASSFVPSGSYEQYF. V usage is TRBV7-2 and J usage is TRBJ2-7; 7 positions agree with TRBD2. The CDR3 loop spans 15 amino acids. The germline V gene has CDR1 SGHTA and CDR2 FQGNSA. J gave up 1 base and V 3 bases, and 6 bases lay outside the gene matches. Based on the CDR3 plus reference TRBV7-2 and TRBJ2-7, the full variable domain is GAGVSQSPSNKVTEKGKDVELRCDPISGHTALYWYRQSLGQGLEFLIYFQGNSAPDKSGLPSDRFSAERTGGSVSTLTIQRTQQEDSAVYLCASSFVPSGSYEQYFGPGTRLTVT.

V gene TRBV4-2 combines with J gene TRBJ2-3; 10 bases fit TRBD2. The CDR3 is 18 amino acids. CDR1 LGHNA and CDR2 YNFKEQ come from the germline V gene. The V and J ends lost 1 base and 1 base, in that order; junction bases with no gene match: 8. The CDR3 here is CASSQGGLAGGRTDTQYF. The DNA of the CDR3 is TGTGCCAGCAGCCAAGGGGGATTAGCGGGGGGCCGCACAGATACGCAGTATTTT.

The rearrangement joins TRBV7-2 to TRBJ2-5, with D unresolved. Germline CDR1 is SGHTA and CDR2 is FQGNSA. Trimming shortened V by 7 bases and J by 2 bases, and 5 bases separated the two germline ends. The CDR3 extends over 11 amino acids. The DNA of the CDR3 is TGTGCCAGCACCCTACAAGAGACCCAGTACTTC. This encodes CASTLQETQYF.

The rearrangement joins TRBV2 to TRBJ1-5, with D possibly being TRBD1 (5 bases). Germline-derived CDR1 and CDR2 are SNHLY and FYNNEI. CDR3 size: 13 residues. Deletions cut 6 bases from V and 4 bases from J, with 10 bases between. The CDR3: CASSLWGNQPQHF. As DNA, the CDR3 is TGTGCCAGCAGCCTCTGGGGGAATCAGCCCCAGCATTTT.

The gene calls are TRBV30 and TRBJ1-2; unclear D gene. V lost 4 bases, J lost 3 bases, and 9 bases lay in between. This CDR3 spans 12 amino acids. Germline values: CDR1 GTSNPN, CDR2 SVGIG (reference sequence). The CDR3 DNA is TGTGCCTGGATGACACGAGACTATGGCTACACCTTC. Translated: CAWMTRDYGYTF.

The genes are TRBV30 and TRBJ1-1; the D is unclear. V shed 0 bases and J shed 14 bases, with 16 bases lying between them. The CDR3 runs to 12 residues. Germline V CDR1 and CDR2: GTSNPN, SVGIG (reference sequence). The CDR3 DNA reads TGTGCCTGGAGTGTCGCGGGCGACCCGTCCTTCTTT. Translated: CAWSVAGDPSFF.

The chain couples TRBV7-2 to TRBJ2-7; tentatively, D is TRBD2 (6 bases). The CDR3 is 14 amino acids. V lost 4 bases to trimming and J lost 2 bases, with 12 bases between them. CDR1 is SGHTA, CDR2 FQGNSA, per germline. The CDR3 loop reads CASSSSGSAYEQYF. The CDR3 nucleotides read TGTGCCAGCAGCTCGAGCGGGTCAGCCTACGAGCAGTACTTC. Full variable domain (rest looked up from reference TRBV7-2 and TRBJ2-7): GAGVSQSPSNKVTEKGKDVELRCDPISGHTALYWYRQSLGQGLEFLIYFQGNSAPDKSGLPSDRFSAERTGGSVSTLTIQRTQQEDSAVYLCASSSSGSAYEQYFGPGTRLTVT.

CDR3 bases: TGTGCCATCAGTGAAGTCAGGAAGGGAACAGATACGCAGTATTTT. This gives the protein CAISEVRKGTDTQYF. The gene calls are TRBV10-3 and TRBJ2-3; unclear D gene. Germline CDR1 and CDR2: ENHRY and SYGVKD. The ends were cut back, 3 bases at V and 3 bases at J, with 13 bases in the middle. This CDR3 comprises 15 residues.

This clone has a handful of counts. This chain uses TRBV11-2 with TRBJ2-7; 7 bases are shared with TRBD1. The germline CDR1 and CDR2 sequences are SGHAT and FQNNGV. CDR3 length: 12 amino acids. Trimming took 3 bases from V and 4 from J; bases not matched to a gene: 0. DNA of the CDR3: TGTGCCAGCAGCTTGACAGGGTACGAGCAGTACTTC. Protein: CASSLTGYEQYF.

The rearrangement uses TRBV7-7 and TRBJ2-7; 9 nucleotides align to TRBD1. V lost 1 base to trimming and J lost 5 bases; unmatched junction nucleotides: 0. The CDR3 spans 13 residues. From germline, CDR1 is SSHAT and CDR2 FNYEAQ (reference sequence). The CDR3 spells CASSLGTGDEQYF. The CDR3 DNA is TGTGCCAGCAGCTTAGGGACAGGGGACGAGCAGTACTTC.

The chain is built from TRBV6-1 and TRBJ1-6; TRBD1 might be the D (5 bases). With 8 bases removed from V and 9 bases from J, the gap between germline ends came to 17 bases. The CDR3 spans 14 residues. Germline CDR1 is MNHNS and CDR2 is SASEGT. CDR3 protein: CASALVQGRSPLHF. CDR3 DNA sequence: TGTGCCAGCGCCCTCGTCCAGGGTCGTTCACCCCTCCACTTT.

The chain has TRBV7-8 and TRBJ2-7; D unresolved. The CDR3 runs to 14 residues. Trimming shortened V by 2 bases and J by 0 bases, and 8 bases separated the two germline ends. From germline, CDR1 is SGHVS and CDR2 FQNEAQ. The CDR3 bases are TGTGCCAGCAGCTTACGTATCGGCTCCTACGAGCAGTACTTC. This sequence encodes CASSLRIGSYEQYF.

This rearrangement joins TRBV5-1 to TRBJ1-3; D not resolved. Trimming left V 4 bases short and J 0 bases short, with 14 bases between. This CDR3 region has 16 residues. Germline CDR1 SGHRS, CDR2 YFSETQ. CDR3 protein: CASSPAASLSGNTIYF. CDR3 nucleotides: TGCGCCAGCAGCCCGGCGGCGAGCCTCTCTGGAAACACCATATATTTT.

This chain joins TRBV6-1 and TRBJ1-1; D is perhaps TRBD1 (5 bases). The CDR3 has 12 amino acids. Germline V gives CDR1 MNHNS, CDR2 SASEGT. V was cut by 3 bases and J by 6 bases, with 8 bases left in between. CDR3 loop: CASSDPGPEAFF. DNA for the CDR3: TGTGCCAGCAGTGACCCGGGACCTGAAGCTTTCTTT.

This clone turned up a few times. The V gene is TRBV5-1, the J gene TRBJ2-7, with unresolved D. Germline V lookup: CDR1 SGHRS, CDR2 YFSETQ. The CDR3 spans 12 residues. V gave up 0 bases and J gave up 5 bases, with 6 bases separating them. This CDR3 is CASSLGRDEQYF. The CDR3 DNA is TGCGCCAGCAGCTTGGGTAGGGACGAGCAGTACTTC.

The chain is built from TRBV18 and TRBJ2-7, with 15 nucleotides matching TRBD2. Germline V gene sequence: CDR1 KGHSH, CDR2 LQKENI. V shed 4 bases and J 2 bases; nucleotides not matched to a gene: 6. The CDR3 sequence is 17 residues long. As DNA, the CDR3 is TGTGCCAGCTCACTCAGGACTAGCGGGGGGGAGACCTACGAGCAGTACTTC. This translates into CASSLRTSGGETYEQYF.

This chain joins TRBV7-9 and TRBJ1-4; D is undetermined. V gave up 6 bases and J gave up 4 bases, with 3 bases separating them. The germline V gene has CDR1 SEHNR and CDR2 FQNEAQ (reference sequence). This CDR3 has 11 residues. The CDR3 nucleotides are TGTGCCAGCAGGGTTAATGAAAAACTGTTTTTT. It is translated as CASRVNEKLFF.

The J gene is TRBJ2-6, the V gene TRBV28; D not certain. V lost 6 bases and J 1 base, leaving 10 bases between the germline ends. Germline CDR1 reads MDHEN; CDR2 reads SYDVKM. CDR3 length: 15 residues. The CDR3 spells CASSLSFSGANVLTF. CDR3 nucleotide sequence: TGTGCCAGCAGCCTGTCGTTTTCTGGGGCCAACGTCCTGACTTTC.

The chain couples TRBV6-5 to TRBJ2-7; D could derive from TRBD1 or TRBD2 (6 bases each). Trimming took off 6 bases at V and 4 bases at J, with 13 bases between the two ends. The CDR3 consists of 13 residues. In germline, CDR1 is MNHEY, CDR2 SVGAGI. CDR3 sequence: CASRVSGAYEQYF. In nucleotides, the CDR3 is TGTGCCAGCAGAGTATCGGGGGCGTACGAGCAGTACTTC.

This chain uses TRBV6-1 with TRBJ2-3; 8 bases match TRBD1. This CDR3 has 15 residues. The V gene end was trimmed by 7 bases and the J gene end by 4 bases; junction bases not matched to a gene: 10. CDR1 and CDR2 (germline): MNHNS, SASEGT. CDR3 region: CASMSARGPADTQYF. The CDR3 nucleotides are TGTGCCAGCATGTCCGCCAGGGGGCCAGCAGATACGCAGTATTTT.

V gene TRBV7-7 combines with J gene TRBJ2-3, with 10 bases that match TRBD2. Germline V lookup: CDR1 SSHAT, CDR2 FNYEAQ (reference sequence). After removal of 5 bases from V and 3 bases from J, the junction contained 2 bases not matched to a gene. CDR3 length equals 14 residues. The CDR3 nucleotides are TGTGCCAGCAGCCCGGGACTAGCGACAGATACGCAGTATTTT. Translated: CASSPGLATDTQYF.

The chain couples TRBV28 to TRBJ2-1, with 12 bases lining up with TRBD1. V was clipped by 10 bases and J by 9 bases; unmatched bases: 22. Germline CDR1 and CDR2: MDHEN and SYDVKM. There are 18 residues in the CDR3. In nucleotides, the CDR3 is TGTGCCAACTCCAGGGGGACAGGGGGCTTTCCCGCACCCGGTGAGCAGTTCTTC. Its protein product is CANSRGTGGFPAPGEQFF.

This chain uses TRBV7-6 with TRBJ2-5, with D uncertain. Trimming cost V 1 base and J 4 bases, with 19 bases left between them. Germline values: CDR1 SGHVS, CDR2 FNYEAQ. CDR3 length equals 17 residues. Here the CDR3 reads CASSLEVGWRAPETQYF. The CDR3 DNA sequence: TGTGCCAGCAGCTTAGAAGTGGGGTGGCGAGCTCCAGAGACCCAGTACTTC.

The V call is TRBV7-6, the J call TRBJ2-3, with D possibly TRBD1 on 6 matching bases. Trimming stripped 5 bases from V and 2 bases from J, with 14 bases between. CDR3 size: 15 residues. Germline V gene lookup returns CDR1 SGHVS and CDR2 FNYEAQ. The CDR3 reads CASSPETGTTDTQYF. CDR3 in DNA: TGTGCCAGCAGCCCAGAGACAGGTACCACAGATACGCAGTATTTT.

The V gene is TRBV28, the J gene TRBJ2-7; 12 bases match TRBD2. Germline CDR1 reads MDHEN; CDR2 reads SYDVKM. V lost 7 bases to trimming and J lost 0 bases; unmatched junction nucleotides: 4. The CDR3 runs 15 residues. CDR3 amino acids: CASNPLAGGSYEQYF. CDR3 sequence (DNA): TGTGCCAGCAACCCACTAGCGGGGGGCTCCTACGAGCAGTACTTC.

V is TRBV5-6 and J is TRBJ2-7, with D hard to call. Germline V gene data show CDR1 as SGHDT and CDR2 as YYEEEE. V lost 5 bases to trimming and J lost 6 bases, with 18 bases between them. The CDR3 runs 14 residues. CDR3 protein: CASRSSIGSSEQYF. The CDR3 nucleotides read TGTGCCAGCAGAAGTAGCATAGGGTCAAGCGAGCAGTACTTC.

The chain couples TRBV27 to TRBJ1-6, with 7 bases fitting TRBD1. The V and J ends lost 6 bases and 6 bases, in that order; junction bases with no gene match: 11. This CDR3 is built from 16 residues. CDR1 is MNHEY, CDR2 SMNVEV, per germline (reference sequence). The CDR3 DNA is TGTGCCAGCAGCTGGACAGGAGGCTACTTTAATTCACCCCTCCACTTT. This gives the protein CASSWTGGYFNSPLHF.

The chain uses TRBV5-1 and TRBJ2-7; a possible D gene is TRBD1 (5 bases). CDR1 and CDR2 from the germline V gene are SGHRS and YFSETQ. The CDR3 loop spans 14 amino acids. Between the trimmed V and J ends, which lost 0 bases and 7 bases, there was a span of 14 bases. CDR3 nucleotide sequence: TGCGCCAGCAGCTTGGGTCACGGGTCAGGGGAGCAGTACTTC. Translating gives CASSLGHGSGEQYF.